These 15 T cell receptor beta chains were sequenced from one sample in a study of T-cell reconstitution after alpha-beta-depleted transplantation in children. For TCRbeta, the library was prepared with unique molecular identifiers. One entry per CDR3 protein results from TCRdb running MiXCR on the PCR reads. The sample shows 200,000 to 300,000 distinct CDR3 sequences, more than 20% of them seen only once. The sample consisted of PBMCs, mostly from graft donor cells, taken 360 days after TCRalphabeta/CD19-depleted stem cell transplant. These receptors were obtained from a female patient between 2 and 15 years old who had a stem cell transplant for congenital amegakaryocytic thrombocytopenia, so the T cells may come from the graft donor.

This clonotype has just a few counts. The chain joins TRBV5-1 to TRBJ2-1; the match to TRBD1 covers 8 bases. CDR3 size: 15 residues. J lost 2 bases, V lost 0 bases, and 1 base had no gene match. Germline CDR1 is SGHRS and CDR2 is YFSETQ. The chain's CDR3 is CASSLEQGAYNEQFF. CDR3 nucleotides: TGCGCCAGCAGCTTGGAACAGGGGGCCTACAATGAGCAGTTCTTC.

The chain uses TRBV7-7 and TRBJ2-2, with 7 bases lining up with TRBD1. The CDR3 covers 16 residues. With V trimmed by 4 bases and J by 0 bases, 5 bases remained unmatched. The V gene's germline CDR1 is SSHAT and CDR2 FNYEAQ (reference sequence). The CDR3 nucleotides are TGTGCCAGCAGCTCCTCTACAGGGGCGAACACCGGGGAGCTGTTTTTT. Protein sequence: CASSSSTGANTGELFF.

This clonotype was seen more than once but under ten times. The chain recombines TRBV4-3 with TRBJ2-5, with D possibly matching TRBD2 (6 bases). CDR3 length equals 16 residues. Germline CDR1 is LGHNA and CDR2 is YSLEER. V lost 4 bases and J 2 bases, leaving 17 bases between the germline ends. CDR3: CASSLGTFRWQETQYF. CDR3 nucleotide sequence: TGCGCCAGCAGCCTAGGGACTTTCCGTTGGCAAGAGACCCAGTACTTC.

J is TRBJ1-6 and V is TRBV20-1; TRBD1 matches at 9 bases. Germline V gene sequence: CDR1 DFQATT, CDR2 SNEGSKA (reference sequence). The CDR3 covers 13 residues. V shed 4 bases, J shed 11 bases, and the junction held 6 bases outside the gene matches. CDR3 in amino acids: CSANRGQLTPLHF. The CDR3 region has the DNA TGCAGTGCTAACAGGGGGCAGCTGACACCCCTCCACTTT.

J is TRBJ2-3 and V is TRBV11-3; 9 positions match TRBD2. Germline V gene lookup returns CDR1 SGHNT and CDR2 YENEEA. CDR3 length equals 16 residues. The ends lost 4 bases at V and 4 bases at J; junction bases unmatched: 9. CDR3 DNA sequence: TGTGCCAGCAGCTCTCGACCCGGACTAGCGTCAGATACGCAGTATTTT. Encoded protein: CASSSRPGLASDTQYF.

Only a few counts were recorded for this clonotype. The rearrangement links TRBV20-1 to TRBJ1-5; tentatively, D is TRBD1 (5 bases). This CDR3 has 16 residues. From germline, CDR1 is DFQATT and CDR2 SNEGSKA (reference sequence). Deletions cut 0 bases from V and 0 bases from J, with 12 bases between. CDR3 protein: CSARDWADNSNQPQHF. In nucleotides, the CDR3 is TGCAGTGCTAGAGATTGGGCGGACAATAGCAATCAGCCCCAGCATTTT.

This chain links TRBV7-3 with TRBJ2-3; unclear D gene. V dropped 0 bases and J dropped 0 bases, with 10 bases sitting between them. This CDR3 is 16 amino acids long. The V gene's germline CDR1 is SGHTA and CDR2 FQGTGA. In DNA, the CDR3 is TGTGCCAGCAGCTTAACGCGACTCGGTAGCACAGATACGCAGTATTTT. As protein: CASSLTRLGSTDTQYF.

The CDR3 region is CSARDDRAGNQPQHF. DNA of the CDR3: TGCAGTGCTAGAGATGACAGGGCGGGAAATCAGCCCCAGCATTTT. V gene TRBV20-1 combines with J gene TRBJ1-5; 7 bases are shared with TRBD1. Trimming cost V 0 bases and J 4 bases; bases outside gene matches: 6. Germline CDR1 DFQATT, CDR2 SNEGSKA (reference sequence). The CDR3 sequence is 15 residues long.

This rearrangement joins TRBV12-3 or TRBV12-4 to TRBJ2-5; D is tentatively TRBD1 or TRBD2 (6 bases each). The CDR3 extends over 16 amino acids. V lost 4 bases, J lost 1 base, and 16 bases lay in between. In DNA, the CDR3 is TGTGCCAGCAGTTCTCTAATCAGGGGACTCCAAGAGACCCAGTACTTC. It codes for CASSSLIRGLQETQYF.

The chain is built from TRBV12-3 or TRBV12-4 and TRBJ2-3, with D possibly matching TRBD1 (5 bases). With 1 base removed from V and 3 bases from J, the gap between germline ends came to 11 bases. The CDR3 is 15 residues long. The CDR3 sequence: CASSLVGRETDTQYF. The CDR3, as DNA: TGTGCCAGCAGTTTAGTGGGGCGCGAGACAGATACGCAGTATTTT.

This clonotype has more than one count but fewer than ten. Here the CDR3 DNA reads TGCGCCAGCAGCAGATCGTCCGGGACAGGGGGCCTAATCAATGAGCAGTTCTTC. Its protein product is CASSRSSGTGGLINEQFF. The V and J genes are TRBV5-1 and TRBJ2-1, with 12 bases identical to TRBD1. Trimming cost V 4 bases and J 6 bases; bases outside gene matches: 14. The CDR3 spans 18 residues. Germline CDR1 is SGHRS and CDR2 is YFSETQ.

The genes are TRBV20-1 and TRBJ2-1, with D possibly TRBD2 on 6 matching bases. CDR3 length: 13 residues. The germline V and J ends were trimmed by 0 bases and 7 bases, with 10 bases remaining between them. The germline CDR1 and CDR2 sequences are DFQATT and SNEGSKA (reference sequence). This chain's CDR3 is CSAREGGKNEQFF. DNA of the CDR3: TGCAGTGCTAGAGAAGGAGGGAAAAATGAGCAGTTCTTC.

The chain recombines TRBV13 with TRBJ1-3; weak D call: TRBD1 (6 bases). Looked up from germline, CDR1 is PRHDT and CDR2 is FYEKMQ (reference sequence). The CDR3 is 14 residues long. The V and J ends lost 5 bases and 3 bases respectively, with 11 bases between them. The CDR3 DNA reads as TGTGCCAGCAGCCAAGCGACAGGTGGAAACACCATATATTTT. Translated: CASSQATGGNTIYF. Based on the CDR3 plus reference TRBV13 and TRBJ1-3, the full variable domain is AAGVIQSPRHLIKEKRETATLKCYPIPRHDTVYWYQQGPGQDPQFLISFYEKMQSDKGSIPDRFSAQQFSDYHSELNMSSLELGDSALYFCASSQATGGNTIYFGEGSWLTVV.

The chain recombines TRBV5-5 with TRBJ2-7; TRBD2 matches 8 bases. CDR3 length: 16 amino acids. With V trimmed by 3 bases and J by 3 bases, 11 bases remained unmatched. The V gene's germline CDR1 is SGHKS and CDR2 YYEKEE (reference sequence). As DNA, the CDR3 is TGTGCCAGCAGCTCCACCGGGAGGGGCGGAGGCTACGAGCAGTACTTC. This translates into CASSSTGRGGGYEQYF.

This clonotype was observed a handful of times. The chain joins TRBV5-1 to TRBJ2-1, with 12 nucleotides matching TRBD2. The junction had 5 bases not matched to a gene; V was cut back by 0 bases and J by 4 bases. Per the germline V gene, CDR1 is SGHRS and CDR2 is YFSETQ. The CDR3 contains 17 residues. In nucleotides, the CDR3 is TGCGCCAGCAGCTTGGTAACCCTAGCGGGAGGGTACAATGAGCAGTTCTTC. Protein: CASSLVTLAGGYNEQFF.